This T cell receptor (beta chain) was obtained from a study of blood T cell repertoires in COVID-19. Study details: Material from acute and convalescent COVID-19 was sourced from the United States, Italy and Spain.

The CDR3 covers 8 residues. Germline assignment: CDR1 SNHLY and CDR2 FYNNEI. Remarks on this clone: At one boundary the junction diverges from the germline segment, which might be a read error.

How the authors handled the data: Reference gene primer amplification in the assay estimated nucleated cell counts. The method was immunoSEQ multiplex PCR; TCRdb's version includes in-frame clones alone and lacks a portion of them. The V and J calls and the clone size are those of that table, but D and trimming were determined from the DNA. The profile shows more than 200,000 clones, about 83% of them singletons. The genes are TRBV2 and TRBJ1-2, with D unclear. The receptor comes from a middle-aged man with active or convalescent COVID-19. Sample: peripheral blood. In DNA form, the CDR3 reads TGTGCCAGCAGCCCCGCCCTATTC. Amino acid sequence: CASSPALF.